This T cell receptor beta chain comes out of a study of cytomegalovirus exposure and HLA in healthy donors. Primers for the PCR totalled 60 Vbeta and 13 Jbeta. Only in-frame clones appear in the TCRdb table, and some are missing; sequencing was by immunoSEQ multiplex PCR. In the table there are 90,000 to 150,000 clones, 60% to 75% of which are singletons. V lost 2 bases and J 0 bases, leaving 5 bases between the germline ends. The CDR3 spans 14 residues. Germline V lookup: CDR1 MNHNS, CDR2 SASEGT. Source material: PBMCs. The TCR comes from a woman in her thirties or forties in good health and CMV-seropositive. This chain uses TRBV6-1 with TRBJ1-3; D gene unclear. CDR3: CASSERFSGNTIYF. CDR3 nucleotide sequence: TGTGCCAGCAGTGAACGGTTCTCTGGAAACACCATATATTTT.